The present T cell receptor (beta chain) was sequenced within a study of T cell clones after liver transplantation. In the study overall: Graft-donor-reactive sequences were compared with third-party-reactive TCRbeta sequences from pre-transplant mixed lymphocyte reactions. At least one year of complete immunosuppression withdrawal without enzymes over twice normal defined tolerance. Samples came pre-transplant, pre-randomization before withdrawal, and post-randomization after withdrawal ended.

General study results and limits: Rather than being deleted, graft donor-reactive T cells may have moved into the graft.

Regarding this clone: The antigen is undetermined.

Sequenced by immunoSEQ multiplex PCR; TCRdb stores in-frame clones only, minus some. Among 40,000 to 55,000 clones listed, over 65% were seen once. The clonotype was recovered from a human patient who received a liver transplant. Some T cells may be the graft donor's. Sequencing was performed on CD4+ T cells from blood, taken around 54 months after liver transplant.

The CDR3 region is CATGQSRANYGYTF. The CDR3 DNA follows: TGTGCCACGGGACAGAGTCGAGCTAACTATGGCTACACCTTC. The chain joins TRBV6-5 to TRBJ1-2; TRBD1 aligns across 7 bases. Looked up from germline, CDR1 is MNHEY and CDR2 is SVGAGI. The CDR3 is 14 amino acids. J lost 0 bases, V lost 10 bases, and 8 bases had no gene match.